The T cell receptor (beta chain) described here comes from a study of CD8+CD57+ T cells in acquired aplastic anemia. The CDR3 contains 13 residues. Per the germline V gene, CDR1 is MGHDK and CDR2 is SYGVNS. Profiles of TCR beta VDJ and CDR3 were generated from a genomic DNA template. TCRdb processed the reads anew with MiXCR; each CDR3 protein has one entry. The sample yields some 98,000 distinct CDR3 sequences, around 62% seen once. A note on this clonotype: One junction end disagrees with the germline gene, perhaps due to a read error.

The patients chosen for sequencing had shown expansion of CD8+CD57+ cells (detected by flow cytometry). The V call is TRBV25-1, the J call TRBJ2-7, with D perhaps TRBD2 (5 bases). The sequence came from a human donor with aplastic anemia. Sequenced input: sorted CD4+, CD8+, or CD8+CD57+ T cells (not recorded which) from PBMCs. In DNA, the CDR3 is TGCGCCAGCAGCCAAGAGGGATGGGACGAGCAGTACTTC. Translated: CASSQEGWDEQYF.